This record covers a single T cell receptor beta chain. RNA was extracted with the RNeasy kit, and a quantity of roughly 0.5 to 1 ug was reverse transcribed using random hexamers. An immunoSEQ multiplex PCR amplified TCR beta CDR3 over 54 Vbeta and 13 Jbeta. TCRdb fed the immunoSEQ multiplex PCR reads into MiXCR, producing one record per CDR3 protein. This sample carries roughly 50,000 distinct CDR3 sequences, 93% of them seen once, and the ten largest clones take roughly 0.58%. The CDR3 length is 18 residues. With 4 bases clipped from V and 4 bases from J, the junction kept 13 bases outside the gene matches. The sample belongs to a study of CD8 T cells in Susac syndrome.

The clonotype was recovered from a human donor in good health. The chain joins TRBV12-3 or TRBV12-4 to TRBJ2-1; the match to TRBD2 covers 10 bases. Sequencing was performed on CD8+ T cells from PBMCs. CDR3 nucleotides: TGTGCCAGCAGTTCCACCGTTCCCAGCGGGAGGGCGTACAATGAGCAGTTCTTC. It specifies CASSSTVPSGRAYNEQFF.